This TCR beta chain was recovered during a study of cytomegalovirus exposure and HLA in healthy donors. Study overall: Unique TCRs from HLA-typed donors, 80 million to 100 million of them, were held in an early data release.

General observations from the study: Later on, an analysis tied approximately 17,000 TCR beta sequences to HLA alleles at 0.05 false discovery rate. V- and J-gene trimming in TCR beta was tied to a missense DCLRE1C variant by an analysis performed later.

PCR used 60 Vbeta primers and 13 Jbeta primers. Sequenced by immunoSEQ multiplex PCR; TCRdb stores in-frame clones only, minus some. This sample yields roughly 190,000 clones, of which 77% are seen a single time; approximately 3.4% belongs to the top ten. With regard to this clone: Its antigen is not known.

Sequences were obtained from PBMCs. The sequence was collected from a female donor in good health and CMV-seronegative.

This chain's CDR3 is CASSLGLGTSEKLFF. The CDR3 region has the DNA TGTGCCAGCAGCTTAGGGTTAGGGACAAGTGAAAAACTGTTTTTT. The rearrangement links TRBV7-2 to TRBJ1-4; tentatively, D is TRBD1 (6 bases). Trimming removed 1 base at V and 7 bases at J, with 13 bases between. CDR1 is SGHTA and CDR2 is FQGNSA in the germline V gene. CDR3 size: 15 residues. The variable domain in full, with the rest retrieved from reference TRBV7-2 and TRBJ1-4, is GAGVSQSPSNKVTEKGKDVELRCDPISGHTALYWYRQSLGQGLEFLIYFQGNSAPDKSGLPSDRFSAERTGGSVSTLTIQRTQQEDSAVYLCASSLGLGTSEKLFFGSGTQLSVL.